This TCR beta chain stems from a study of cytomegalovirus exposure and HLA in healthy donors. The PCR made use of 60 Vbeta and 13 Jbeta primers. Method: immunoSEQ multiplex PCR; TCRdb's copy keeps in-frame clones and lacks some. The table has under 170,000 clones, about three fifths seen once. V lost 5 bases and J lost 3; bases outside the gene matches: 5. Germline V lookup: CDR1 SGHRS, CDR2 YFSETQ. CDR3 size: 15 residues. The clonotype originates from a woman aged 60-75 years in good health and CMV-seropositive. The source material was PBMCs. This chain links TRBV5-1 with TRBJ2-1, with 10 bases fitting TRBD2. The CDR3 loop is CASSSASGSYNEQFF. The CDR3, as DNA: TGCGCCAGCAGTTCTGCTAGCGGGAGCTACAATGAGCAGTTCTTC.